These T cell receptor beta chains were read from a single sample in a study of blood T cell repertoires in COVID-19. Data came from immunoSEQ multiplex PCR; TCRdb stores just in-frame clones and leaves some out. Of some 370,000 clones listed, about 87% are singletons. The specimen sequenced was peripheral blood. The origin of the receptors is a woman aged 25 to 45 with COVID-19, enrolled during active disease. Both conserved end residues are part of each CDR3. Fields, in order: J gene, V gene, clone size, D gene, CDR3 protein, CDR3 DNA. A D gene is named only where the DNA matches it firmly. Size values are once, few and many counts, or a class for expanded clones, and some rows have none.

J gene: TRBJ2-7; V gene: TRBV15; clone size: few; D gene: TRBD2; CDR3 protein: CATSISGRPSYEQYF; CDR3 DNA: TGTGCCACCAGCATAAGCGGGAGGCCCTCCTACGAGCAGTACTTC
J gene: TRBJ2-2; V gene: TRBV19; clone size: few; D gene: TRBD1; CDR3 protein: CASSRDRGGELFF; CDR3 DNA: TGTGCCAGTAGTCGGGACAGGGGGGGGGAGCTGTTTTTT
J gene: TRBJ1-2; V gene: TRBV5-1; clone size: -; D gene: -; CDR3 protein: CASREQDYGYTF; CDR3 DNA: TGCGCCAGCAGGGAACAGGACTATGGCTACACCTTC
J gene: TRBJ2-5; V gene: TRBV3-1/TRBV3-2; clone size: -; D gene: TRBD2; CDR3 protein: CASHLAGFQETQYF; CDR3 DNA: TGTGCCAGCCACCTAGCGGGGTTCCAAGAGACCCAGTACTTC
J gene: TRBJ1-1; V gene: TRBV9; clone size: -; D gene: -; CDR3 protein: CASSPRGGRTEAFF; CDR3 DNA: TGTGCCAGCAGCCCTAGGGGCGGGAGGACTGAAGCTTTCTTT
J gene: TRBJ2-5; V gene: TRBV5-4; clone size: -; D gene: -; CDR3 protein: CASSLVHRETQYF; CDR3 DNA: TGTGCCAGCAGCTTGGTGCACAGAGAGACCCAGTACTTC
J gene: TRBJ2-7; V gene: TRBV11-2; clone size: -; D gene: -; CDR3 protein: CATRWRDRNEQYF; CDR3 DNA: TGTGCCACCCGGTGGCGGGACAGAAACGAGCAGTACTTC
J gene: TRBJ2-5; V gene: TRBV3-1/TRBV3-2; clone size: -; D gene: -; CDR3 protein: CASSGDSRETQYF; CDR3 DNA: TGTGCCAGCAGTGGCGACAGTAGAGAGACCCAGTACTTC
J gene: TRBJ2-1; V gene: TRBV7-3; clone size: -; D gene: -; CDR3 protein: CASSLYGGSSYNEQFF; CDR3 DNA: TGTGCCAGCAGCTTGTATGGGGGGAGCTCCTACAATGAGCAGTTCTTC
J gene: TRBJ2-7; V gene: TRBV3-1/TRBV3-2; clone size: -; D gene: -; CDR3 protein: CASSSVGRGEQYF; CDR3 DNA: TGTGCCAGCAGCTCCGTGGGCCGGGGCGAGCAGTACTTC
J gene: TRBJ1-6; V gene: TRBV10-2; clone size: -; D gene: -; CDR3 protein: CASRLTSDYNSPLHF; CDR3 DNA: TGCGCCAGCCGCCTAACCAGCGATTATAATTCACCCCTCCACTTT
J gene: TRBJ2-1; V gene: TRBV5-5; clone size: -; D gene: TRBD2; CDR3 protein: CASSVGTSSKYNEQFF; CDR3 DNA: TGTGCCAGCAGCGTCGGGACTAGCAGCAAGTACAATGAGCAGTTCTTC